Listed below are T cell receptor beta chains from one sample, sequenced in a study of T cells in Graves' hyperthyroidism and ophthalmopathy. One entry per CDR3 protein, called by TCRdb with MiXCR from the multiplex PCR reads. The sample shows 550,000 to 600,000 distinct CDR3 sequences, about 43% of them seen only once. The sequenced sample consisted of peripheral blood or thyroid tissue (not recorded which). The source is an adult woman with Graves' disease, either hyperthyroidism or ophthalmopathy (not recorded which). Each CDR3 is given with its conserved first and last residue. The order of the fields is clone size, J gene, CDR3 length, D gene, V gene, CDR3 protein, CDR3 DNA. D genes are given only for firm matches. Clone size, where shown, is once, few, many, or a class for clones that have expanded.

>NA|TRBJ1-5|13|NA|TRBV15
CATSSLGDQPQHF
TGTGCCACCAGCAGCTTAGGGGATCAGCCCCAGCATTTT
>many|TRBJ2-2|15|NA|TRBV25-1
CASSPTTANTGELFF
TGTGCCAGCAGTCCAACAACGGCGAACACCGGGGAGCTGTTTTTT
>NA|TRBJ1-1|15|NA|TRBV7-3
CATSSSLVSRSEAFF
TGTGCCACTTCCAGCAGCTTGGTTAGCCGGTCTGAAGCTTTCTTT
>NA|TRBJ2-2|12|NA|TRBV7-9
CASSAPLGELFF
TGTGCCAGCAGCGCTCCTCTCGGGGAGCTGTTTTTT
>NA|TRBJ2-7|12|TRBD2|TRBV10-3
CAISRLAEEQYF
TGTGCCATCAGTCGGCTAGCGGAAGAGCAGTACTTC
>many|TRBJ2-2|15|NA|TRBV11-2
CASSLVTGRTGELFF
TGTGCCAGCAGCTTAGTCACGGGAAGGACCGGGGAGCTGTTTTTT
>many|TRBJ2-2|15|TRBD1|TRBV6-1
CASSEEGAWTGELFF
TGTGCCAGCAGTGAAGAGGGGGCTTGGACCGGGGAGCTGTTTTTT
>many|TRBJ1-5|15|NA|TRBV6-1
CASSETGMGNQPQHF
TGTGCCAGCAGTGAAACGGGGATGGGCAATCAGCCCCAGCATTTT
>NA|TRBJ2-6|15|NA|TRBV7-9
CASSLVSGRANVLTF
TGTGCCAGCAGCTTAGTGTCAGGCAGGGCCAACGTCCTGACTTTC
>once|TRBJ2-6|16|NA|TRBV9
CASSQGGASGANVLTF
TGTGCCAGCAGCCAAGGGGGGGCTTCTGGGGCCAACGTCCTGACTTTC
>once|TRBJ2-5|14|TRBD1|TRBV20-1
CSATGQGVEETQYF
TGCAGTGCTACCGGACAGGGAGTAGAAGAGACCCAGTACTTC
>NA|TRBJ1-1|13|NA|TRBV7-9
CASSERVNSEAFF
TGTGCCAGCAGTGAAAGAGTGAACTCTGAAGCTTTCTTT
>NA|TRBJ2-2|14|NA|TRBV6-5
CASSYGLNTWELFF
TGTGCCAGCAGTTATGGGCTAAACACCTGGGAGCTGTTTTTT
>NA|TRBJ1-2|13|NA|TRBV7-8
CASSEHGGVGYTF
TGTGCCAGCAGCGAACACGGGGGGGTGGGCTACACCTTC
>NA|TRBJ1-1|12|NA|TRBV7-9
CASQLANTEAFF
TGTGCCAGCCAGCTAGCGAACACTGAAGCTTTCTTT
>few|TRBJ2-7|19|TRBD2|TRBV6-6
CASSYPKRALAGISYEQYF
TGTGCCAGCAGTTACCCCAAACGGGCGCTAGCGGGTATTTCCTACGAGCAGTACTTC
>many|TRBJ1-1|13|NA|TRBV5-1
CASSGDTFGEAFF
TGCGCCAGCAGCGGGGACACCTTTGGGGAGGCTTTCTTT
>NA|TRBJ2-7|16|NA|TRBV10-2
CASSPSWGGASYEQYF
TGTGCCAGCAGCCCCTCGTGGGGGGGCGCTTCCTACGAGCAGTACTTC
>NA|TRBJ2-2|15|NA|TRBV7-8
CASSSRNGDTGELFF
TGTGCCAGCAGCTCGAGGAATGGAGACACCGGGGAGCTGTTTTTT
>NA|TRBJ2-5|17|TRBD2|TRBV20-1
CSARGLAGVRIQETQYF
TGCAGTGCAAGAGGACTAGCGGGAGTTCGGATACAAGAGACCCAGTACTTC
>many|TRBJ2-7|13|NA|TRBV10-2
CASSESRSYEQYF
TGCGCCAGCAGTGAGTCGCGAAGCTACGAGCAGTACTTC
>NA|TRBJ1-4|14|TRBD1|TRBV29-1
CSVDPGQGNEKLFF
TGCAGCGTAGACCCGGGACAGGGGAATGAAAAACTGTTTTTT
>NA|TRBJ1-4|14|NA|TRBV20-1
CSASLDPGLKKLFF
TGCAGTGCTAGCTTAGATCCGGGACTGAAAAAACTGTTTTTT
>NA|TRBJ1-1|14|TRBD1|TRBV7-4
CASSLQGKGAEAFF
TGTGCCAGCAGCTTACAAGGGAAGGGGGCGGAAGCTTTCTTT
>NA|TRBJ2-7|15|TRBD1|TRBV7-9
CASSLADRTSYGQYF
TGTGCCAGCAGCTTAGCGGACAGGACCTCCTACGGGCAGTACTTC
>few|TRBJ1-2|13|NA|TRBV11-2
CASSLQGAFGYTF
TGTGCCAGCAGCTTGCAGGGCGCTTTCGGCTACACCTTC
>many|TRBJ1-3|15|NA|TRBV5-1
CASSLFGASGNTIYF
TGCGCCAGCAGCTTGTTCGGGGCCTCTGGAAACACCATATATTTT
>many|TRBJ1-1|13|NA|TRBV6-1
CASTRGVDTEAFF
TGTGCCAGCACGAGGGGGGTGGACACTGAAGCTTTCTTT
>many|TRBJ1-3|16|NA|TRBV7-2
CASSLVGWSSGNTIYF
TGTGCCAGCAGCTTAGTAGGGTGGAGCTCTGGAAACACCATATATTTT
>NA|TRBJ1-2|17|TRBD1|TRBV10-3
CAISAQRLRQGLNGYTF
TGTGCCATCAGTGCCCAGCGCTTGAGACAGGGGCTGAATGGCTACACCTTC
>NA|TRBJ2-5|13|NA|TRBV5-4
CASSFHGRRTQYF
TGCGCCAGCAGCTTTCACGGGAGAAGGACCCAGTACTTC
>NA|TRBJ1-1|13|NA|TRBV5-1
CASSLFGTAEAFF
TGCGCCAGCAGCTTGTTTGGCACGGCTGAAGCTTTCTTT
>NA|TRBJ1-2|12|NA|TRBV29-1
CSVVSGADGYTF
TGCAGCGTTGTGTCGGGGGCGGATGGCTACACCTTC
>NA|TRBJ2-1|13|NA|TRBV29-1
CSAAQGAYNEQFF
TGCAGTGCGGCCCAAGGCGCATACAATGAGCAGTTCTTC
>NA|TRBJ2-7|16|TRBD1|TRBV24-1
CATSDSTGGFPYEQYF
TGTGCCACCAGTGATTCAACAGGGGGTTTCCCCTACGAGCAGTACTTC
>many|TRBJ1-1|14|NA|TRBV4-1
CASSQSRGNTEAFF
TGCGCCAGCAGCCAATCGCGCGGGAACACTGAAGCTTTCTTT
>NA|TRBJ2-2|15|NA|TRBV7-2
CASSRTPMSTGELFF
TGTGCCAGCAGCCGAACCCCCATGAGCACCGGGGAGCTGTTTTTT
>NA|TRBJ2-7|15|NA|TRBV5-1
CASSRGGEQRGEQYF
TGCGCCAGCAGCCGTGGAGGGGAACAGAGAGGCGAGCAGTACTTC
>few|TRBJ1-1|14|NA|TRBV6-5
CASSRQDSRTEAFF
TGTGCCAGCAGCAGACAAGACAGTCGGACTGAAGCTTTCTTT
>NA|TRBJ2-7|13|NA|TRBV20-1
CSAKPEGEYEQYF
TGCAGTGCCAAACCGGAGGGGGAGTACGAGCAGTACTTC
>NA|TRBJ1-4|18|NA|TRBV11-1
CASSSATGMNTTNEKLFF
TGTGCCAGCAGCTCCGCAACTGGAATGAACACAACTAATGAAAAACTGTTTTTT
>many|TRBJ2-7|14|NA|TRBV29-1
CSVVGRGGAYEQYF
TGCAGCGTTGTGGGGAGGGGGGGGGCTTACGAGCAGTACTTC
>NA|TRBJ1-2|14|TRBD1|TRBV11-2
CASSSAGGDYGYTF
TGTGCCAGCAGCTCCGCAGGGGGCGACTATGGCTACACCTTC
>many|TRBJ2-7|15|NA|TRBV9
CASSEGAGWSYEQYF
TGTGCCAGCAGCGAGGGGGCGGGATGGAGCTACGAGCAGTACTTC
>many|TRBJ1-5|15|NA|TRBV20-1
CSAVTGRGGNQPQHF
TGCAGTGCCGTGACAGGACGGGGAGGTAATCAGCCCCAGCATTTT
>many|TRBJ1-5|12|NA|TRBV28
CASKGSGQPQHF
TGTGCCAGCAAAGGATCAGGTCAGCCCCAGCATTTT
>NA|TRBJ1-1|17|NA|TRBV7-2
CASSQDGAGAYYTEAFF
TGTGCCAGCAGCCAAGACGGAGCGGGGGCGTACTACACTGAAGCTTTCTTT
>NA|TRBJ2-5|15|TRBD2|TRBV6-1
CASTRGEGMMETQYF
TGTGCCAGCACTCGTGGGGAGGGGATGATGGAGACCCAGTACTTC
>NA|TRBJ1-1|13|NA|TRBV10-3
CAISTRRHTEAFF
TGTGCCATCAGTACTCGGCGGCACACTGAAGCTTTCTTT
>NA|TRBJ2-7|12|TRBD1|TRBV29-1
CSVPGTGGEQYF
TGCAGCGTTCCCGGGACAGGGGGCGAGCAGTACTTC
>many|TRBJ1-2|15|NA|TRBV7-9
CASSLPGHIDYGYTF
TGTGCCAGCAGCTTACCGGGACATATAGACTATGGCTACACCTTC
>NA|TRBJ2-5|14|NA|TRBV7-9
CASSEYTGVETQYF
TGTGCCAGCAGTGAATATACGGGTGTGGAGACCCAGTACTTC
>many|TRBJ2-5|18|NA|TRBV20-1
CSARGTRRGFGTEETQYF
TGCAGTGCTAGAGGGACTCGGAGGGGGTTCGGGACAGAAGAGACCCAGTACTTC
>NA|TRBJ1-1|14|TRBD1|TRBV2
CAVGQGQLNTEAFF
TGTGCCGTAGGACAGGGACAATTGAACACTGAAGCTTTCTTT
>NA|TRBJ1-5|13|TRBD1|TRBV20-1
CSAATGTGQPQHF
TGCAGTGCTGCCACCGGGACAGGTCAGCCCCAGCATTTT
>many|TRBJ1-2|15|NA|TRBV6-5
CASSYGPEAGYGYTF
TGTGCCAGCAGTTACGGCCCAGAGGCTGGCTATGGCTACACCTTC
>many|TRBJ1-5|14|NA|TRBV20-1
CSARDFRRNQPQHF
TGCAGTGCTAGAGATTTCAGGCGGAATCAGCCCCAGCATTTT
>NA|TRBJ2-5|12|TRBD1|TRBV7-7
CARADRGETQYF
TGTGCTAGAGCGGACAGGGGAGAGACCCAGTACTTC
>NA|TRBJ2-6|19|TRBD1|TRBV14
CASSLYSGTGGFGANVLTF
TGTGCCAGCAGTTTATACTCCGGGACAGGGGGCTTTGGGGCCAACGTCCTGACTTTC